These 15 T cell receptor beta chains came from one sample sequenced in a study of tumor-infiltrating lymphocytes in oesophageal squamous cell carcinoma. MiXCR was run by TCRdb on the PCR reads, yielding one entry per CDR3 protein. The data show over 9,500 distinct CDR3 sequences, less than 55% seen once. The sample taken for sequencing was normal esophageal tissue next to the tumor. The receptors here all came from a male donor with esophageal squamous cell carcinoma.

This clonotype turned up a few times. The CDR3 loop is CASSGDSANEKLFF. The CDR3, as DNA: TGTGCCAGCAGCGGGGACTCAGCTAATGAAAAACTGTTTTTT. The chain couples TRBV2 to TRBJ1-4; maybe TRBD1 (5 bases). The germline CDR1 and CDR2 sequences are SNHLY and FYNNEI. This CDR3 contains 14 residues. The germline V and J ends were trimmed by 6 bases and 3 bases, with 11 bases remaining between them.

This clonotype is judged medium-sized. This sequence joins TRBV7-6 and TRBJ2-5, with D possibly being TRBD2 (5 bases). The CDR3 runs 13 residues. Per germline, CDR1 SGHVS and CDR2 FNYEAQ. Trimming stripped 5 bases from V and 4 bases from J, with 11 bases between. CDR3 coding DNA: TGTGCCAGCAGCCCCGGGATAGGAGAGACCCAGTACTTC. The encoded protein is CASSPGIGETQYF.

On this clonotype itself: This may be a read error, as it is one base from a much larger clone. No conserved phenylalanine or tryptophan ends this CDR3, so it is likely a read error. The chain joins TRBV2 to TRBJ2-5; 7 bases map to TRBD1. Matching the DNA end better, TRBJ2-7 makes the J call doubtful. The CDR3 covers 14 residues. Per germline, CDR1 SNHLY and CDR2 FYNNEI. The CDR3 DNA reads TGTGCCAGCAGCTTGGGACAGCAACCCTACGAGCAGTACCTC. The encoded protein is CASSLGQQPYEQYL.

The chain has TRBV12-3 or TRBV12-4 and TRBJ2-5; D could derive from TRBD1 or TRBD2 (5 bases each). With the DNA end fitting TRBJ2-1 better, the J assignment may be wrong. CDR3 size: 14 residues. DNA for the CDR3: TGTGCCAGCGAATCGGGACGGTCCTACAATGAGCAGTTCTTC. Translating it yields CASESGRSYNEQFF.

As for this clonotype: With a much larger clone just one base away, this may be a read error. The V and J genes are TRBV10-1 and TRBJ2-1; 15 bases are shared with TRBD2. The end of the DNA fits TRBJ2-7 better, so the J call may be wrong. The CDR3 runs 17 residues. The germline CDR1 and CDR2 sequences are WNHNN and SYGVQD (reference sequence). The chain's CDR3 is CASSSGLAGGLYNEQYF. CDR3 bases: TGCGCCAGCAGTTCCGGACTAGCGGGGGGGCTATACAATGAGCAGTACTTC.

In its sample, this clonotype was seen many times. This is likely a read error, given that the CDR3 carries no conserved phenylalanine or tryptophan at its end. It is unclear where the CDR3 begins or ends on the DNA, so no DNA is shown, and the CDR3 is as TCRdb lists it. The CDR3 sequence is CASSSSTS. The chain carries TRBV7-8 and TRBJ1-6. From its first to its last residue, the CDR3 has 8 amino acids. Germline lookup yields CDR1 SGHVS and CDR2 FQNEAQ.

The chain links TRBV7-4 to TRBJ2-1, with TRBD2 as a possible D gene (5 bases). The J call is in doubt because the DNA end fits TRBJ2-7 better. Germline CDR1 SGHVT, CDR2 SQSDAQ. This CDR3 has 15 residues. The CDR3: CASSLGISAAWEQYF. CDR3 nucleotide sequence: TGTGCCAGCAGCCTTGGAATTAGCGCCGCCTGGGAGCAGTACTTC.

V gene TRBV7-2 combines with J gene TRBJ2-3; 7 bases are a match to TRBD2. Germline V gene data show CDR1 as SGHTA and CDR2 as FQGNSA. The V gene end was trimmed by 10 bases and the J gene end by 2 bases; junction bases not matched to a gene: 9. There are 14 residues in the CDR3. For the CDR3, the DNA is TGTGCCACCAGACTAGCATCTAACACAGATACGCAGTATTTT. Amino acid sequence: CATRLASNTDTQYF.

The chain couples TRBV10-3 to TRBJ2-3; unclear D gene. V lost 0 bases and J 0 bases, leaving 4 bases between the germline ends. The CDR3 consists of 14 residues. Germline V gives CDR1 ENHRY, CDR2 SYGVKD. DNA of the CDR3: TGTGCCATCAGTGAGTCGGCAAGCACAGATACGCAGTATTTT. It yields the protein CAISESASTDTQYF.

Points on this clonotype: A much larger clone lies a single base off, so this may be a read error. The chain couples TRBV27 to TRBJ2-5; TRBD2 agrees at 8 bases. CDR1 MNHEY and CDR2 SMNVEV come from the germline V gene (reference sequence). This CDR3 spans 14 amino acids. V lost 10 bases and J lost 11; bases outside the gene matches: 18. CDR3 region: CATYRGGDYNEQYF. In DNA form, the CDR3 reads TGTGCCACATATCGGGGGGGCGATTACAATGAGCAGTACTTC.

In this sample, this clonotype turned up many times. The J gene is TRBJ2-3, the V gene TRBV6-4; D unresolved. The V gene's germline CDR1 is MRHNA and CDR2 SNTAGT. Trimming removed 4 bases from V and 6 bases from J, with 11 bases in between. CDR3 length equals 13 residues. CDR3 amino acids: CASSGTIVDTQYF. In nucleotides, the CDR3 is TGTGCCAGCAGTGGAACCATCGTGGATACGCAGTATTTT.

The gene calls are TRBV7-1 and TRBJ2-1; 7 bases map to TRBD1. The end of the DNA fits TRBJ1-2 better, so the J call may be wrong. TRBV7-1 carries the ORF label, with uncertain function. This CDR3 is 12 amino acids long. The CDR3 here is CASSTGVGGYTF. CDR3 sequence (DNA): TGTGCCAGCAGCACAGGGGTCGGGGGCTACACCTTC.

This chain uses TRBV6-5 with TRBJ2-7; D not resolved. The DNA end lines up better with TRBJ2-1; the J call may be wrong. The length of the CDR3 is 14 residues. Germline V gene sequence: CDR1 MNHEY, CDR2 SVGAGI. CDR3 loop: CASREIGRYNEQFF. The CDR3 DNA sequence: TGTGCCAGCAGAGAGATAGGGCGATACAATGAGCAGTTCTTC.

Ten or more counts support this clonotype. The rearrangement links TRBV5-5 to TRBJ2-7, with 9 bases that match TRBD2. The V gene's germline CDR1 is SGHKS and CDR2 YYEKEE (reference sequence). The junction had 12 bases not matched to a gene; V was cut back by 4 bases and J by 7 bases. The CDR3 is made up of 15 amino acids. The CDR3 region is CASSVTSGKIREQYF. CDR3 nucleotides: TGTGCCAGCAGCGTGACTAGCGGCAAGATCAGGGAGCAGTACTTC.

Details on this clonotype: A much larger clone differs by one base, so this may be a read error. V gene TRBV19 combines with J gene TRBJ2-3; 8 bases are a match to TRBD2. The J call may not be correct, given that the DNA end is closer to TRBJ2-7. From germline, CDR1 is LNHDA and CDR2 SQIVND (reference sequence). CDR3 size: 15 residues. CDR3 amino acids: CASARSGSVYNEQYF. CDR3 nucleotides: TGTGCCAGTGCGAGAAGCGGGAGTGTTTACAATGAGCAGTACTTC.